These T cell receptor beta chains were read from a single sample in a study of blood T cell repertoires in COVID-19. The data were produced by immunoSEQ multiplex PCR, yet TCRdb's version contains in-frame clones alone and is incomplete. The table records 180,000 or so clones, more than 80% of them present only once. The sequencing input was peripheral blood. The receptors originated from a woman in her sixties with acute or convalescent COVID-19. CDR3s include the opening cysteine and the closing phenylalanine or tryptophan. D genes are given only for firm matches. The size entry is marked missing in some rows and otherwise reads once, few, many or a size class.

TRBJ1-4	.	TRBV21-1	.	CASSNRDINEKLFF	TGTGCCAGCAGCAACCGGGACATAAATGAAAAACTGTTTTTT
TRBJ2-3	.	TRBV2	TRBD2	CASSEPFLQTSRSDTQYF	TGTGCCAGCAGCGAACCCTTTCTACAGACTAGCAGATCAGATACGCAGTATTTT
TRBJ1-1	.	TRBV29-1	.	CSVGQLKGGGTEAFF	TGCAGCGTCGGACAGCTAAAGGGTGGGGGCACTGAAGCTTTCTTT
TRBJ1-1	.	TRBV9	.	CASSVGQEDMNTEAFF	TGTGCCAGCAGCGTAGGGCAGGAAGACATGAACACTGAAGCTTTCTTT
TRBJ1-2	.	TRBV2	TRBD1	CASSPGQGNYGYTF	TGTGCCAGCAGTCCGGGACAGGGTAACTATGGCTACACCTTC
TRBJ2-5	.	TRBV7-9	.	CASLRSFGETQYF	TGTGCCAGCCTGAGGTCCTTCGGAGAGACCCAGTACTTC
TRBJ1-2	.	TRBV6-5	.	CASRPNSYGYTF	TGTGCCAGCAGACCTAACAGCTATGGCTACACCTTC
TRBJ2-1	.	TRBV5-4	TRBD1	CASSLDRVGEQFF	TGTGCCAGCAGCTTAGACAGGGTCGGGGAGCAGTTCTTC
TRBJ1-1	.	TRBV7-2	TRBD1	CASSPHRGLNTEAFF	TGTGCCAGCAGCCCTCACAGGGGGTTGAACACTGAAGCTTTCTTT
TRBJ2-1	.	TRBV28	TRBD2	CASSSPVSRSSGPDEQFF	TGTGCCAGCAGTTCCCCCGTTTCCCGTTCTAGCGGCCCGGATGAGCAGTTCTTC
TRBJ1-2	.	TRBV19	.	CASSTTFSGYGYTF	TGTGCCAGTAGTACCACCTTCTCCGGGTATGGCTACACCTTC
TRBJ2-5	.	TRBV5-4	TRBD1	CASSLAARGPQETQYF	TGTGCCAGCAGCTTGGCAGCGAGGGGGCCCCAAGAGACCCAGTACTTC
TRBJ1-6	.	TRBV6-5	TRBD1	CASSPTGGGNSPLHF	TGTGCCAGCAGCCCGACAGGGGGAGGAAATTCACCCCTCCACTTT
TRBJ1-1	.	TRBV29-1	TRBD1	CSVAGDRGANTEAFF	TGCAGCGTTGCAGGGGACAGGGGCGCTAACACTGAAGCTTTCTTT
TRBJ1-1	.	TRBV18	.	CASSQSKGYTEAFF	TGTGCCAGCTCACAATCCAAGGGGTACACTGAAGCTTTCTTT
TRBJ1-5	.	TRBV6-5	TRBD1	CASNDRGGSNQPQHF	TGTGCCAGCAACGACAGGGGCGGAAGCAATCAGCCCCAGCATTTT
TRBJ2-2	.	TRBV9	.	CASSVLGANTGELFF	TGTGCCAGCAGCGTCCTGGGGGCAAACACCGGGGAGCTGTTTTTT
TRBJ2-1	.	TRBV24-1	.	CATSGLNYNEQFF	TGTGCCACCAGTGGACTAAACTACAATGAGCAGTTCTTC
TRBJ2-3	.	TRBV11-2	TRBD2	CASSRGGSASTDTQYF	TGTGCCAGCAGTCGGGGAGGGTCCGCTAGCACAGATACGCAGTATTTT
TRBJ1-5	.	TRBV21-1	.	CASRGFGQPQHF	TGTGCCAGCAGAGGCTTCGGGCAGCCCCAGCATTTT
TRBJ1-1	.	TRBV25-1	.	CASSERGGAKDTEAFF	TGTGCCAGCAGTGAAAGGGGGGGGGCTAAAGACACTGAAGCTTTCTTT
TRBJ1-1	.	TRBV19	.	CASSDSRNTEAFF	TGTGCCAGTAGTGACAGTAGGAACACTGAAGCTTTCTTT
TRBJ2-5	few	TRBV7-9	TRBD2	CASSAVAGTSGRIQETQYF	TGTGCCAGCAGTGCTGTCGCCGGGACTAGCGGGAGAATCCAAGAGACCCAGTACTTC
TRBJ1-1	.	TRBV3-1/TRBV3-2	.	CASSQDTDEAFF	TGTGCCAGCAGCCAAGACACAGACGAAGCTTTCTTT
TRBJ1-5	.	TRBV6-5	.	CASSYRSSNQPQHF	TGTGCCAGCAGTTACCGCAGTAGCAATCAGCCCCAGCATTTT
TRBJ1-1	few	TRBV18	.	CASSPGANTEAFF	TGTGCCAGCTCACCAGGGGCGAACACTGAAGCTTTCTTT
TRBJ1-4	.	TRBV7-2	.	CASSLAKSRRGEKLFF	TGTGCCAGCAGCTTAGCTAAAAGCCGGCGGGGTGAAAAACTGTTTTTT
TRBJ2-3	.	TRBV30	TRBD2	CAWSPLGVAGVAQYF	TGTGCCTGGTCTCCTTTGGGGGTAGCGGGAGTGGCGCAGTATTTT
TRBJ1-1	.	TRBV11-3	TRBD1	CASSGFDRGRFRWTEAFF	TGTGCCAGCAGCGGGTTTGACAGGGGGAGGTTTCGTTGGACTGAAGCTTTCTTT
TRBJ1-2	once	TRBV2	.	CASSLGSGLANYGYTF	TGTGCCAGCAGTCTAGGGAGTGGATTAGCTAACTATGGCTACACCTTC
TRBJ1-2	.	TRBV24-1	.	CATSDLQGTYGYTF	TGTGCCACCAGTGATTTGCAGGGAACTTATGGCTACACCTTC
TRBJ1-2	.	TRBV28	.	CASLGGVKSYGYTF	TGTGCCAGCTTGGGGGGGGTGAAAAGCTATGGCTACACCTTC
TRBJ1-1	once	TRBV19	.	CASSRRDTEAFF	TGTGCCAGTAGTAGGAGGGACACTGAAGCTTTCTTT
TRBJ1-4	.	TRBV3-1/TRBV3-2	.	CASSPLPNEKLFF	TGTGCCAGCAGCCCCCTTCCTAATGAAAAACTGTTTTTT
TRBJ2-2	.	TRBV5-1	.	CASSRTGPGELFF	TGCGCCAGCAGCCGAACAGGGCCCGGGGAGCTGTTTTTT
TRBJ1-6	.	TRBV5-1	.	CASSLDRPGNSPLHF	TGCGCCAGCAGCTTGGACAGGCCAGGGAATTCACCCCTCCACTTT
TRBJ2-1	.	TRBV3-1/TRBV3-2	TRBD2	CASSAGLAGVGEQFF	TGTGCCAGCAGCGCGGGACTAGCGGGAGTAGGGGAGCAGTTCTTC
TRBJ2-7	.	TRBV30	TRBD2	CAWRVGGTYEQYF	TGTGCCTGGAGGGTGGGAGGGACCTACGAGCAGTACTTC
TRBJ2-1	.	TRBV28	TRBD1	CASRRPTGGFNEQFF	TGTGCCAGCAGAAGGCCGACAGGGGGCTTCAATGAGCAGTTCTTC
TRBJ1-2	.	TRBV18	.	CASSPQLTNYGYTF	TGTGCCAGCTCACCACAACTGACTAACTATGGCTACACCTTC
TRBJ2-2	.	TRBV5-5	TRBD2	CASSLAGTTNTGELFF	TGTGCCAGCAGCTTGGCGGGGACTACGAACACCGGGGAGCTGTTTTTT
TRBJ1-1	.	TRBV9	.	CASSAGPGLNTEAFF	TGTGCCAGCTCCGCGGGCCCGGGTCTGAACACTGAAGCTTTCTTT
TRBJ1-4	.	TRBV25-1	.	CASSTRHQTNEKLFF	TGTGCCAGCAGTACGCGACACCAGACTAATGAAAAACTGTTTTTT
TRBJ2-1	.	TRBV13	.	CASSPDSNNEQFF	TGTGCCAGCAGCCCTGACTCAAACAATGAGCAGTTCTTC
TRBJ2-5	.	TRBV28	.	CASSLGGSGEETQYF	TGTGCCAGCAGTTTGGGGGGTTCGGGGGAAGAGACCCAGTACTTC
TRBJ2-7	.	TRBV5-1	TRBD1	CASSLVGTGFDEQYF	TGCGCCAGCAGCTTAGTCGGGACAGGCTTCGACGAGCAGTACTTC
TRBJ2-5	.	TRBV5-1	TRBD2	CASSLMGGQETQYF	TGCGCCAGCAGCTTGATGGGAGGGCAAGAGACCCAGTACTTC
TRBJ1-1	.	TRBV27	.	CASGRGTEAFF	TGTGCCAGCGGAAGGGGCACTGAAGCTTTCTTT
TRBJ2-5	once	TRBV6-6	.	CASEGGQETQYF	TGTGCCAGCGAGGGGGGGCAAGAGACCCAGTACTTC
TRBJ1-2	.	TRBV30	.	CAWSWSGPKYNYGYTF	TGTGCCTGGAGTTGGAGTGGCCCCAAATATAACTATGGCTACACCTTC
TRBJ1-2	.	TRBV19	TRBD1	CASTTRDRGPGYTF	TGTGCCAGTACCACTCGGGACAGGGGACCAGGCTACACCTTC
TRBJ1-5	.	TRBV28	.	CASSSGGVPNQPQHF	TGTGCCAGCAGCAGCGGGGGGGTCCCCAATCAGCCCCAGCATTTT
TRBJ2-3	.	TRBV24-1	TRBD2	CAASTGTSGSSQYF	TGTGCCGCCTCGACGGGGACTAGCGGGAGTTCCCAGTATTTT
TRBJ2-2	.	TRBV7-3	TRBD2	CASSRAGGTNTGELFF	TGTGCCAGCAGCCGAGCGGGAGGGACGAACACCGGGGAGCTGTTTTTT
TRBJ2-4	.	TRBV19	.	CASSLGAGAKNIQYF	TGTGCCAGTAGTCTTGGGGCAGGGGCCAAAAACATTCAGTACTTC
TRBJ1-5	.	TRBV3-1/TRBV3-2	.	CASSQGAASNQPQHF	TGTGCCAGCAGCCAAGGGGCAGCCAGCAATCAGCCCCAGCATTTT
TRBJ1-2	.	TRBV11-3	TRBD1	CASTTAWADRVYGYTF	TGTGCCAGCACCACCGCTTGGGCTGACAGGGTCTATGGCTACACCTTC
TRBJ1-1	.	TRBV28	.	CASSLSGRAAFF	TGTGCCAGCAGTTTATCGGGCAGGGCAGCTTTCTTT